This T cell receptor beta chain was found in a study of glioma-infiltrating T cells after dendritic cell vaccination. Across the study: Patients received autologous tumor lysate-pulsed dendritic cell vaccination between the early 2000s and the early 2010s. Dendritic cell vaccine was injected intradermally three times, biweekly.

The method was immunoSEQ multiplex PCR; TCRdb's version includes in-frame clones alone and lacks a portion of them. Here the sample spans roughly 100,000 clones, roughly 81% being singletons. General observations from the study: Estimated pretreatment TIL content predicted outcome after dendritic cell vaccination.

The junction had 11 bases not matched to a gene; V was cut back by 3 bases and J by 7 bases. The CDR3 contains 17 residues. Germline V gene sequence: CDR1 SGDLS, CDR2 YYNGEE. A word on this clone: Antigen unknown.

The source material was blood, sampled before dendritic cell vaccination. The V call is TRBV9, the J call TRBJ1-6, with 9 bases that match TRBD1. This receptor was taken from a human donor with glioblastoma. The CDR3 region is CASSAIDRDRVNSPLHF. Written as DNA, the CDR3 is TGTGCCAGCAGCGCAATAGACCGGGACAGGGTGAATTCACCCCTCCACTTT.